What follows are 21 T cell receptor beta chains derived from one specimen sequenced in a study of blood T cell repertoires in COVID-19. This table comes from immunoSEQ multiplex PCR, and its TCRdb copy is limited to in-frame clones, with some not included. The table records about 240,000 clones, roughly 83% of them present only once. Specimen: peripheral blood. These receptors were collected from an elderly woman with acute or convalescent COVID-19.

The chain is built from TRBV2 and TRBJ2-7, with D perhaps matching TRBD1 (5 bases). V was pared by 6 bases and J by 7 bases, with 22 bases between. The germline V gene has CDR1 SNHLY and CDR2 FYNNEI. The CDR3 contains 15 residues. The CDR3 sequence is CASRSAGLKAEEQYF. The CDR3 DNA is TGTGCCAGCAGATCCGCAGGGTTAAAGGCGGAAGAGCAGTACTTC.

This clone was seen just once. The junction differs from germline at one of its ends, possibly a read error. V gene TRBV7-7 combines with J gene TRBJ2-1, with TRBD1 matching 8 bases. Germline CDR1 reads SSHAT; CDR2 reads FNYEAQ (reference sequence). The CDR3 has 15 amino acids. CDR3 DNA sequence: TGTGCTAGCAGCTTAGGCCAGGGGGCGGGTTTTGAGCAGTTCTTC. Translation: CASSLGQGAGFEQFF. The full variable domain, rest sourced from reference TRBV7-7 and TRBJ2-1, is GAGVSQSPRYKVTKRGQDVTLRCDPISSHATLYWYQQALGQGPEFLTYFNYEAQPDKSGLPSDRFSAERPEGSISTLTIQRTEQRDSAMYRCASSLGQGAGFEQFFGPGTRLTVL.

This clone was observed a single time. J is TRBJ2-1 and V is TRBV2; possible D gene TRBD2, 6 bases. V shed 6 bases and J shed 1 base, with 10 bases lying between them. The CDR3 extends over 14 amino acids. Germline assignment: CDR1 SNHLY and CDR2 FYNNEI. This chain's CDR3 is CASRSGRSYNEQFF. In nucleotides, the CDR3 is TGTGCCAGCAGGTCAGGGAGGTCCTACAATGAGCAGTTCTTC.

The rearrangement joins TRBV29-1 to TRBJ1-2, with TRBD1 identical over 9 bases. This CDR3 is built from 14 residues. In germline, CDR1 is SQVTM, CDR2 ANQGSEA. J was trimmed by 6 bases and V by 1 base; bases with no gene match: 6. The CDR3 loop reads CSVEGQGGRHGYTF. The CDR3 coding sequence is TGCAGCGTTGAAGGACAGGGGGGTCGGCATGGCTACACCTTC. Full variable domain (remainder filled in from reference TRBV29-1 and TRBJ1-2): SAVISQKPSRDICQRGTSLTIQCQVDSQVTMMFWYRQQPGQSLTLIATANQGSEATYESGFVIDKFPISRPNLTFSTLTVSNMSPEDSSIYLCSVEGQGGRHGYTFGSGTRLTVV.

The chain links TRBV2 to TRBJ1-6, with D perhaps TRBD1 (5 bases). Germline CDR1 reads SNHLY; CDR2 reads FYNNEI. The CDR3 length is 15 residues. Trimming shortened V by 1 base and J by 7 bases, and 11 bases separated the two germline ends. The CDR3 DNA follows: TGTGCCAGCAGTGAAGAGGGCAGGGTGAATTCACCCCTCCACTTT. It codes for CASSEEGRVNSPLHF.

CDR3 nucleotides: TGTGCCAGCAGCTTAGATGTGGAGGGAAACACCATATATTTT. Its translation is CASSLDVEGNTIYF. The chain links TRBV7-9 to TRBJ1-3; D call uncertain. CDR1 and CDR2 from the germline V gene are SEHNR and FQNEAQ (reference sequence). CDR3 size: 14 residues. Trimming removed 1 base at V and 4 bases at J, with 8 bases between.

The rearrangement links TRBV5-4 to TRBJ2-1; the D gene is possibly TRBD2 (5 bases). V shed 0 bases and J shed 9 bases, with 10 bases lying between them. The CDR3 has 13 residues. Germline lookup yields CDR1 SGHNT and CDR2 YYREEE (reference sequence). The CDR3 is CASSLATAGEQFF. In DNA form, the CDR3 reads TGTGCCAGCAGCTTGGCGACTGCGGGTGAGCAGTTCTTC.

This chain connects TRBV6-2 or TRBV6-3 to TRBJ2-1; 8 bases agree with TRBD2. The CDR3 runs 17 residues. With V trimmed by 0 bases and J by 0 bases, 4 bases remained unmatched. CDR1 MNHEY and CDR2 SVGEGT come from the germline V gene. DNA for the CDR3: TGTGCCAGCAGTTACTCCGTAGCGGGATTCTCCTACAATGAGCAGTTCTTC. As protein: CASSYSVAGFSYNEQFF.

The chain is built from TRBV29-1 and TRBJ1-2, with TRBD1 matching over 10 bases. The germline V gene has CDR1 SQVTM and CDR2 ANQGSEA. Losses at the gene ends were 6 bases for V and 6 bases for J; bases not matched to a gene: 16. This CDR3 contains 16 residues. In DNA form, the CDR3 reads TGCAGCGTGGAGCTTCTTGACAGGGGGCGCCCGGATGGCTACACCTTC. This codes for CSVELLDRGRPDGYTF. The whole variable domain, remainder taken from reference TRBV29-1 and TRBJ1-2, is SAVISQKPSRDICQRGTSLTIQCQVDSQVTMMFWYRQQPGQSLTLIATANQGSEATYESGFVIDKFPISRPNLTFSTLTVSNMSPEDSSIYLCSVELLDRGRPDGYTFGSGTRLTVV.

This chain uses TRBV5-5 with TRBJ2-3; a weak D match, TRBD1 (5 bases). Per the germline V gene, CDR1 is SGHKS and CDR2 is YYEKEE (reference sequence). This CDR3 has 15 residues. The V gene lost 1 base and the J gene lost 5 bases, with 14 bases spanning the gap. In DNA form, the CDR3 reads TGTGCCAGCAGCTTGTATCAGGGCGATGGAGATACGCAGTATTTT. Its protein product is CASSLYQGDGDTQYF.

The V and J genes are TRBV11-3 and TRBJ2-1; maybe TRBD2 (5 bases). The V and J ends lost 5 bases and 6 bases respectively, with 14 bases between them. The CDR3 spans 14 residues. Germline V gene lookup returns CDR1 SGHNT and CDR2 YENEEA. The CDR3 DNA follows: TGTGCCAGCAGCCAGACGAGGGCCTCCAATGAGCAGTTCTTC. This codes for CASSQTRASNEQFF.

This clone appeared a single time. The chain links TRBV18 to TRBJ2-2; the D is unclear. Germline V gene sequence: CDR1 KGHSH, CDR2 LQKENI. This CDR3 comprises 15 residues. Trimming removed 2 bases at V and 1 base at J, with 8 bases between. In nucleotides, the CDR3 is TGTGCCAGCTCACCAGTACCGGGGAACACCGGGGAGCTGTTTTTT. Its translation: CASSPVPGNTGELFF.

This clone was recorded once. Here the CDR3 DNA reads TGTGCCAGCAGCCTAGCAGGGGGCGCTAGCTATGGCTACACCTTC. It translates to CASSLAGGASYGYTF. The chain combines TRBV13 with TRBJ1-2; 8 nucleotides agree with TRBD1. The J segment lost 4 bases and the V segment lost 5 bases, leaving 9 bases of the junction unmatched. Germline V gene data show CDR1 as PRHDT and CDR2 as FYEKMQ (reference sequence). The CDR3 is made up of 15 amino acids.

The chain employs TRBV30 and TRBJ1-2, with 7 bases matching TRBD1. The germline gives CDR1 GTSNPN, CDR2 SVGIG (reference sequence). The CDR3 covers 13 residues. The J segment lost 2 bases and the V segment lost 5 bases, leaving 5 bases of the junction unmatched. The CDR3 is CAWQGVGNYGYTF. DNA of the CDR3: TGTGCCTGGCAGGGGGTAGGGAACTATGGCTACACCTTC.

The chain joins TRBV6-6 to TRBJ2-7; TRBD1 is a possible D gene (5 bases). The CDR3 contains 13 residues. Trimming pared 4 bases from V and 6 bases from J, leaving 13 bases between. Germline loops: CDR1 MNHNY, CDR2 SVGAGI (reference sequence). The CDR3 bases are TGTGCCAGCAGTTCGCAGGGAACGGGCGAGCAGTACTTC. This sequence encodes CASSSQGTGEQYF.

V is TRBV5-4 and J is TRBJ1-2; D is unresolved. The CDR3 extends over 16 amino acids. Trimming shortened V by 0 bases and J by 1 base, and 13 bases separated the two germline ends. The germline gives CDR1 SGHNT, CDR2 YYREEE (reference sequence). The CDR3 spells CASSLGGSGNNYGYTF. The DNA of the CDR3 is TGTGCCAGCAGCTTGGGAGGCTCGGGGAATAACTATGGCTACACCTTC.

This chain uses TRBV6-2 or TRBV6-3 with TRBJ2-7; a weak D match, TRBD2 (6 bases). Germline V CDR1 and CDR2: MNHEY, SVGEGT. This CDR3 has 14 residues. Deletions cut 4 bases from V and 5 bases from J, with 15 bases between. CDR3 in amino acids: CASSWEDNRHEQYF. Written as DNA, the CDR3 is TGTGCCAGCAGTTGGGAGGACAACAGACACGAGCAGTACTTC.

J is TRBJ2-6 and V is TRBV3-1 (or the pseudogene TRBV3-2), with unresolved D. Germline CDR1 is LGHDT and CDR2 is YNNKEL (reference sequence). The CDR3 is made up of 16 amino acids. V was cut by 1 base and J by 0 bases, with 7 bases left in between. CDR3 in amino acids: CASSQGSLSGANVLTF. CDR3 nucleotide sequence: TGTGCCAGCAGCCAAGGGTCACTCTCTGGGGCCAACGTCCTGACTTTC.

The V and J genes are TRBV3-1 (or the pseudogene TRBV3-2) and TRBJ2-2; perhaps TRBD1 as D (6 bases). V was clipped by 6 bases and J by 2 bases, with 13 bases between them. The CDR3 consists of 15 residues. Per germline, CDR1 LGHDT and CDR2 YNNKEL (reference sequence). CDR3 coding DNA: TGTGCCAGCAGTCAACGACAGGCAAACACCGGGGAGCTGTTTTTT. This gives the protein CASSQRQANTGELFF.

The J gene is TRBJ2-5, the V gene TRBV19; D gene unclear. Germline V lookup: CDR1 LNHDA, CDR2 SQIVND (reference sequence). The CDR3 runs 12 residues. The V end was cut by 2 bases, the J end by 5 bases, with 6 bases between. In nucleotides, the CDR3 is TGTGCCAGTAGTATAAACGGGGAGACCCAGTACTTC. Amino acids: CASSINGETQYF.

This clone turned up a few times. The V gene is TRBV28, the J gene TRBJ1-2; D is uncertain. The CDR3 sequence is 12 residues long. Germline CDR1 reads MDHEN; CDR2 reads SYDVKM. Between the trimmed V and J ends, which lost 2 bases and 3 bases, there was a span of 4 bases. CDR3 nucleotide sequence: TGTGCCAGCAGTTTACTTGACTATGGCTACACCTTC. Its translation: CASSLLDYGYTF.